This entry features one T cell receptor (beta chain) sequence. Its antigen is currently unknown. The data are from a study of identical twins. General study findings and limits: Cross-sectional statistics underpinned the conclusions; the same donors were not followed. Low generation-probability sequences were in excess among twin-shared out-of-frame alpha sequences.

TCRdb processed the 5' RACE reads anew with MiXCR; each CDR3 protein has one entry. The sample records nearly 650,000 distinct CDR3 sequences, 7.1% being singletons. These data were also filed under a second study, of yellow fever vaccine responses in identical twins.

The source material was PBMCs. The sequence derives from a woman aged 18-30 years in good health.

CDR3 bases: TGTGCCAGCAGCCACCCCCGTGAGGCCTCCGGTCTACCCATCTCCTACAATGAGCAGTTCTTC. It yields the protein CASSHPREASGLPISYNEQFF. This chain joins TRBV11-1 and TRBJ2-1; D is unresolved. The CDR3 totals 21 residues. CDR1 and CDR2 from the germline V gene are SGHAT and FQDESV (reference sequence). Trimming took off 5 bases at V and 0 bases at J, with 29 bases between the two ends.